This T cell receptor (beta chain) was retrieved from a study of long-term antiretroviral therapy in people with HIV (dated by TCRdb to about 2022). About the full investigation: The earliest samples were collected approximately a decade before the 2015 WHO recommendation for immediate ART, a period when ART was typically delayed until CD4 counts fell. A total of under 250 cryopreserved PBMC samples came from a few dozen adults with confirmed HIV infection and were collected serially over a mean of about 6 years (range 1-12). No cross-contamination during QIAcube processing turned up in test extractions that ran a monoclonal T-cell line alongside around 34 polyclonal samples. Whether ART initiation and durable HIV suppression were associated with changes in peripheral blood TRB repertoire composition and diversity was tested in a retrospective serial study. Among the 25 to 35 participants with HIV, fewer than twelve were female. General study outcomes and caveats: The repertoire was dominated across all time points by expanded TRB clones identified before ART initiation, although this dominance was seen to fluctuate and to decrease in many PLHIV after ART. The samples span the years 2004 to 2017, and the ART regimens used may be less effective than current regimens. Because cell numbers in pre-ART samples were limited, unsorted PBMC were profiled instead of sorted CD4+ and CD8+ T cells. Since PBMC availability was limited, sequencing covered only the TCR beta chain, with no alpha chain pairing. Narrower CDR3 length ranges were observed in HIV repertoires than in controls, and an antigen-experienced repertoire with only a slight naive shift after ART was suggested by the network structure. Starting ART was linked to a significant rise in TRB diversity, yet even after long-term ART the diversity remained significantly lower than in transplant donor controls. Inferences about post-ART repertoire changes are limited because no data were available on ART adherence, viral resistance or therapy changes.

Sequencing of the TRB variable region was done with the immunoSEQ hsTCRB v3.0 assay at survey level resolution. TRB sequencing targeted a depth of about 40,000-55,000 T-cell genomes per sample. An Illumina MiSeq with a v3 150-cycle kit was used to sequence the pooled TRB libraries. As for the authors' bioinformatics: Analysis of repertoires was carried out in R inside a reproducible Nextflow workflow spanning QC, data transformation and analysis. LymphoSeq2, an R package for exploring AIRR-Seq data, was used to implement custom analyses. Several samples yielding fewer than 5000 total TRB sequences were excluded, leaving 188 analyzed HIV repertoires. Among the approximately 180 HIV repertoires that were kept, roughly 58 were collected before ART initiation and roughly 130 were collected after ART initiation. Repertoires were downsampled to 5000 TRB nucleotide sequences, with summary statistics averaged over 100 downsampling iterations. Only TRB sequences with CDR3 regions of at least seven amino acids were retained for analysis. Two measures captured diversity: a Shannon entropy-derived clonality score and the Gini coefficient. In repertoire networks, the top 5000 CDR3 amino acid sequences were linked whenever an edit distance of one separated two sequences. For TRB CDR3 amino acid sequences, GLIPH2 was used to predict antigen specificity groups and MHC restriction. Known CMV, EBV, HIV or tissue antigen associations were flagged by matching CDR3 amino acid sequences against VDJdb and McPAS-TCR. Pre-ART, post-ART and control groups were compared with Wilcoxon signed-rank tests and Holm-Bonferroni correction. TCRdb took this table from immuneACCESS and kept in-frame rearrangements with V and J called. Such tables lack part of the clones; where checked against another copy, unresolved V genes explain under half of the gap, and the rest is unexplained. That table is the source of V, J and clone size, and D and trimming were worked out from the DNA. The sample records roughly 35,000 clones, over 85% of which are singletons. Clones ranked in the top ten supply over 3.5% of the sample.

To be included, a participant needed at least one PBMC sample from before ART initiation plus at least two post-ART samples. All participants with HIV were treated in the United States of America. Cryopreserved samples of roughly 0.95-10 million PBMC were thawed and washed before DNA extraction. At the time of the earliest PBMC sample, participants with HIV were aged between roughly 20 and 60 years. PBMC samples from each participant spanned 1-4 timepoints before ART initiation and 2-8 timepoints after ART initiation, with a median of 7 samples. For every participant, serial HIV viral load, CD4+ T-cell count, ART history and demographic data were obtained. A Qiagen kit on a QIAcube was used to extract genomic DNA from unsorted PBMC, with samples processed in batches of 12. Comment on this clone: It has no known antigen specificity. There are no base qualities to consult, and no much larger clone falls within one base.

Its CDR3 holds 15 amino acids, cysteine through phenylalanine. The read is trimmed to its CDR3 DNA, 45 bases read in frame from base 1. CDR1 and CDR2 (SEHNR, FQNEAQ) derive from the germline V gene (reference sequence). The V end gives up 6 bases and the J end 5 bases, leaving 12 bases in the junction not matched to a gene. This receptor chain uses TRBV7-9 and TRBJ1-1, and TRBD1 aligns with 7 junction nucleotides. The origin of this receptor is a woman in her forties or fifties with HIV. Sequences were derived from unsorted PBMCs, sampled around 5.4 years after starting antiretroviral therapy. The DNA sequence reads TGTGCCAGCAGTCTGGCCCCAGGGGGTGTAACTGAAGCTTTCTTT. This sequence encodes CASSLAPGGVTEAFF. The reference TRBV7-9 and TRBJ1-1 proteins fill in what lies around the CDR3, so the full variable domain reads DTGVSQNPRHKITKRGQNVTFRCDPISEHNRLYWYRQTLGQGPEFLTYFQNEAQLEKSRLLSDRFSAERPKGSFSTLEIQRTEQGDSAMYLCASSLAPGGVTEAFFGQGTRLTVV.